Listed here are 27 T cell receptor beta chains from one sample, sequenced in a study of blood T cell repertoires in COVID-19. Only in-frame clones appear in the TCRdb table, and some are missing; sequencing was by immunoSEQ multiplex PCR. The data contain 150,000 to 170,000 clones, about four fifths of them seen just once; the ten biggest clones take up around 28%. Sequenced sample: peripheral blood. The receptor set was obtained from a woman aged 60-75 years with acute or convalescent COVID-19.

This chain joins TRBV19 and TRBJ1-6; no firm D call. V lost 1 base, J lost 2 bases, and 6 bases lay in between. The V gene's germline CDR1 is LNHDA and CDR2 SQIVND (reference sequence). There are 15 residues in the CDR3. The CDR3 nucleotides read TGTGCCAGTAGTATAGGGTTAGCCTATAATTCACCCCTCCACTTT. It yields the protein CASSIGLAYNSPLHF. The complete variable domain, with remaining parts taken from reference TRBV19 and TRBJ1-6, reads DGGITQSPKYLFRKEGQNVTLSCEQNLNHDAMYWYRQDPGQGLRLIYYSQIVNDFQKGDIAEGYSVSREKKESFPLTVTSAQKNPTAFYLCASSIGLAYNSPLHFGNGTRLTVT.

This clone has only a few counts. The chain is built from TRBV5-5 and TRBJ1-4; D is uncertain. Germline V gene data show CDR1 as SGHKS and CDR2 as YYEKEE (reference sequence). The CDR3 extends over 14 amino acids. Trimming took off 2 bases at V and 4 bases at J, with 9 bases between the two ends. CDR3 amino acids: CASSLGSRNEKLFF. The CDR3 nucleotides are TGTGCCAGCAGCTTAGGGAGTCGTAATGAAAAACTGTTTTTT.

The chain recombines TRBV14 with TRBJ2-5, with TRBD2 matching over 7 bases. The V gene end was trimmed by 1 base and the J gene end by 1 base; junction bases not matched to a gene: 9. Germline V gene sequence: CDR1 SGHDN, CDR2 FVKESK. The CDR3 loop spans 17 amino acids. The CDR3 loop is CASSQVHPGGPQETQYF. The CDR3, as DNA: TGTGCCAGCAGCCAAGTTCATCCGGGGGGACCCCAAGAGACCCAGTACTTC.

The rearrangement links TRBV25-1 to TRBJ1-4, with D uncertain. This CDR3 is built from 16 residues. Trimming cost V 1 base and J 1 base, with 10 bases left between them. Germline loops: CDR1 MGHDK, CDR2 SYGVNS. The CDR3, as DNA: TGTGCCAGCAGTGAATCGGGAAGGAGAACTAATGAAAAACTGTTTTTT. Amino acids: CASSESGRRTNEKLFF.

The chain carries TRBV15 and TRBJ1-3; TRBD1 matches at 9 bases. This CDR3 has 17 amino acids. Germline-derived CDR1 and CDR2 are LNHNV and YYDKDF (reference sequence). V was clipped by 5 bases and J by 5 bases; unmatched bases: 13. The CDR3: CATSSRGGTGYRNTIYF. The CDR3 nucleotides are TGTGCCACCAGCTCCCGCGGCGGGACAGGGTATCGAAACACCATATATTTT.

The chain recombines TRBV3-1 (or the pseudogene TRBV3-2) with TRBJ1-2; 7 nucleotides match TRBD1. The CDR3 runs to 12 residues. The junction had 2 bases not matched to a gene; V was cut back by 3 bases and J by 7 bases. The V gene's germline CDR1 is LGHDT and CDR2 YNNKEL (reference sequence). CDR3 loop: CASSHRQGGYTF. As DNA, the CDR3 is TGTGCCAGCAGCCACCGACAGGGTGGCTACACCTTC.

The rearrangement joins TRBV19 to TRBJ2-1, with D possibly being TRBD2 (7 bases). This CDR3 comprises 14 residues. CDR1 and CDR2 (germline): LNHDA, SQIVND (reference sequence). V was shortened by 7 bases and J by 5 bases, with 15 bases between the two germline ends. The DNA for the CDR3 is TGTGCCAGTACCCTCCGGGGGGCAAACAATGAGCAGTTCTTC. Its protein product is CASTLRGANNEQFF.

This clone was counted between two and nine times. This chain connects TRBV5-1 to TRBJ1-1; 8 positions match TRBD1. The germline CDR1 and CDR2 sequences are SGHRS and YFSETQ. V lost 1 base and J lost 4; bases outside the gene matches: 6. The CDR3 loop spans 15 amino acids. In nucleotides, the CDR3 is TGCGCCAGCAGCTTGCCAGGGGGCTTGGGCACTGAAGCTTTCTTT. It is translated as CASSLPGGLGTEAFF.

This chain uses TRBV2 with TRBJ1-2; 8 positions match TRBD1. With 5 bases clipped from V and 0 bases from J, the junction kept 5 bases outside the gene matches. The germline gives CDR1 SNHLY, CDR2 FYNNEI. This CDR3 has 15 residues. The CDR3: CASSYDRGANYGYTF. In DNA form, the CDR3 reads TGTGCCAGCAGTTACGACAGGGGAGCTAACTATGGCTACACCTTC.

The chain joins TRBV9 to TRBJ1-3, with a weak D call TRBD1 (6 bases). V was cut by 0 bases and J by 5 bases, with 12 bases left in between. The CDR3 has 15 amino acids. Germline loops: CDR1 SGDLS, CDR2 YYNGEE. CDR3 sequence (DNA): TGTGCCAGCAGCGTAGAGTTACAGGGACGAAACACCATATATTTT. Translating gives CASSVELQGRNTIYF.

This chain connects TRBV10-1 to TRBJ2-3; 9 bases line up with TRBD2. The CDR3 covers 15 residues. The ends lost 2 bases at V and 6 bases at J; junction bases unmatched: 6. CDR1 and CDR2 (germline): WNHNN, SYGVQD (reference sequence). In DNA form, the CDR3 reads TGCGCCAGCAGTGAGAGAGCGGGGGGCTCGGATACGCAGTATTTT. It encodes CASSERAGGSDTQYF.

The J gene is TRBJ1-2, the V gene TRBV28; no clear D gene. The CDR3 sequence is 16 residues long. The germline CDR1 and CDR2 sequences are MDHEN and SYDVKM. Trimming shortened V by 6 bases and J by 3 bases, and 20 bases separated the two germline ends. For the CDR3, the DNA is TGTGCCAGCAGGGCGGGAGTGCCCGCTGTAGACTATGGCTACACCTTC. The encoded protein is CASRAGVPAVDYGYTF.

This clone was counted once. The J gene is TRBJ2-3, the V gene TRBV5-1; a weak D match, TRBD2 (5 bases). With 4 bases removed from V and 6 bases from J, the gap between germline ends came to 18 bases. Germline values: CDR1 SGHRS, CDR2 YFSETQ. CDR3 length equals 15 residues. The CDR3 loop reads CASSPRAALGDTQYF. CDR3 nucleotide sequence: TGCGCCAGCAGCCCGAGGGCAGCCCTGGGGGATACGCAGTATTTT.

This chain links TRBV28 with TRBJ1-5; perhaps TRBD1 as D (6 bases). V was pared by 7 bases and J by 5 bases, with 12 bases between. Germline CDR1 and CDR2: MDHEN and SYDVKM. The length of the CDR3 is 13 residues. CDR3 nucleotide sequence: TGTGCCAGCACCGAACAGGGTTATCAGCCCCAGCATTTT. Translated: CASTEQGYQPQHF. The whole variable domain, remainder taken from reference TRBV28 and TRBJ1-5, is DVKVTQSSRYLVKRTGEKVFLECVQDMDHENMFWYRQDPGLGLRLIYFSYDVKMKEKGDIPEGYSVSREKKERFSLILESASTNQTSMYLCASTEQGYQPQHFGDGTRLSIL.

The chain recombines TRBV11-2 with TRBJ2-2; no definite D call. This CDR3 region has 16 residues. In germline, CDR1 is SGHAT, CDR2 FQNNGV. The V and J ends lost 1 base and 0 bases respectively, with 9 bases between them. The CDR3 DNA is TGTGCCAGCAGCTTAGGGGCAGCCCCGAACACCGGGGAGCTGTTTTTT. This codes for CASSLGAAPNTGELFF.

The V gene is TRBV4-1, the J gene TRBJ1-6; TRBD1 agrees at 9 bases. The CDR3 runs 13 residues. Germline V CDR1 and CDR2: MGHRA, YSYEKL. J was trimmed by 7 bases and V by 5 bases; bases with no gene match: 0. CDR3 coding DNA: TGCGCCAGCAGCGGGACAGGGAATTCACCCCTCCACTTT. It specifies CASSGTGNSPLHF.

The V call is TRBV7-8, the J call TRBJ1-3; maybe TRBD1 (6 bases). Germline lookup yields CDR1 SGHVS and CDR2 FQNEAQ. The germline V and J ends were trimmed by 2 bases and 7 bases, with 9 bases remaining between them. The CDR3 has 13 amino acids. The CDR3 sequence is CASSLNQGNTIYF. For the CDR3, the DNA is TGTGCCAGCAGCTTAAATCAGGGGAACACCATATATTTT.

The chain links TRBV2 to TRBJ1-5; TRBD1 might be the D (6 bases). There are 14 residues in the CDR3. V was clipped by 1 base and J by 3 bases, with 7 bases between them. CDR1 SNHLY and CDR2 FYNNEI come from the germline V gene. The CDR3 here is CASSEDRDNQPQHF. CDR3 DNA: TGTGCCAGCAGTGAAGACAGGGACAATCAGCCCCAGCATTTT.

This clone was counted only a few times. This chain uses TRBV10-1 with TRBJ1-5; D remains unclear. The CDR3 is 16 amino acids. Per the germline V gene, CDR1 is WNHNN and CDR2 is SYGVQD (reference sequence). Trimming pared 4 bases from V and 2 bases from J, leaving 15 bases between. The CDR3 region is CASSVRGYKGNQPQHF. The CDR3, as DNA: TGCGCCAGCAGTGTTCGGGGATACAAGGGCAATCAGCCCCAGCATTTT.

This clone came up once. The V gene is TRBV5-1, the J gene TRBJ2-7; TRBD2 matches 7 bases. The CDR3 runs to 15 residues. Germline V lookup: CDR1 SGHRS, CDR2 YFSETQ. V lost 1 base and J lost 0; bases outside the gene matches: 4. CDR3 protein: CASSLTGGGSYEQYF. The CDR3 DNA is TGCGCCAGCAGCTTGACGGGGGGTGGCTCCTACGAGCAGTACTTC.

This rearrangement joins TRBV7-3 to TRBJ1-6; TRBD1 might be the D (5 bases). Germline CDR1 SGHTA, CDR2 FQGTGA. There are 15 residues in the CDR3. Trimming took 0 bases from V and 4 from J, leaving 7 bases between them. CDR3 sequence (DNA): TGTGCCAGCAGCTTAACCGGGGGGTATAATTCACCCCTCCACTTT. Its protein product is CASSLTGGYNSPLHF.

V and J are TRBV4-1 and TRBJ1-1, with D maybe TRBD1 (5 bases). The germline V and J ends were trimmed by 0 bases and 10 bases, with 12 bases remaining between them. This CDR3 has 13 residues. Germline V CDR1 and CDR2: MGHRA, YSYEKL. DNA of the CDR3: TGCGCCAGCAGCCAAGACTACTCAAGGGGAGCTTTCTTT. It yields the protein CASSQDYSRGAFF.

The V call is TRBV27, the J call TRBJ1-4; D possibly corresponds to TRBD1 (5 bases). The CDR3 length is 16 residues. Trimming pared 5 bases from V and 8 bases from J, leaving 21 bases between. The germline V gene encodes CDR1 MNHEY and CDR2 SMNVEV (reference sequence). CDR3 coding DNA: TGTGCCAGCAGTACCCAGACAGCGGGGACTACCGAAAAACTGTTTTTT. It specifies CASSTQTAGTTEKLFF.

V gene TRBV19 combines with J gene TRBJ1-5, with D perhaps TRBD1 (6 bases). The CDR3 is 15 residues long. Trimming removed 0 bases at V and 10 bases at J, with 16 bases between. The germline V gene has CDR1 LNHDA and CDR2 SQIVND (reference sequence). The CDR3, as DNA: TGTGCCAGTAGTATAGATGGGAGGGGGGGCTTTCCCCAGCATTTT. Translating gives CASSIDGRGGFPQHF.

The CDR3 spells CASSSDTDGGQPHF. Written as DNA, the CDR3 is TGTGCCAGCAGCTCAGACACCGACGGAGGACAGCCTCACTTT. The chain uses TRBV5-5 and TRBJ1-6; D might be TRBD1 (6 bases). Between the trimmed V and J ends, which lost 3 bases and 19 bases, there was a span of 23 bases. The CDR3 is 14 residues long. CDR1 and CDR2 from the germline V gene are SGHKS and YYEKEE (reference sequence).

J is TRBJ2-2 and V is TRBV5-4; TRBD2 might be the D (5 bases). V shed 4 bases and J shed 4 bases, with 17 bases lying between them. The germline V gene has CDR1 SGHNT and CDR2 YYREEE (reference sequence). The CDR3 runs to 16 residues. The CDR3 spells CASSRGSQVTTGELFF. The CDR3 region has the DNA TGTGCCAGCAGCCGGGGAAGCCAGGTTACCACCGGGGAGCTGTTTTTT. Filled out from reference TRBV5-4 and TRBJ2-2, the complete variable domain reads ETGVTQSPTHLIKTRGQQVTLRCSSQSGHNTVSWYQQALGQGPQFIFQYYREEENGRGNFPPRFSGLQFPNYSSELNVNALELDDSALYLCASSRGSQVTTGELFFGEGSRLTVL.

The chain couples TRBV6-5 to TRBJ2-1; 8 nucleotides line up with TRBD2. This CDR3 contains 14 residues. Germline V gene data show CDR1 as MNHEY and CDR2 as SVGAGI. J gave up 3 bases and V 10 bases, and 8 bases lay outside the gene matches. CDR3 sequence (DNA): TGTGCCACCACGGGCGCGGGGGGCTACAATGAGCAGTTCTTC. It encodes CATTGAGGYNEQFF.